The 27 T cell receptor beta chains below come from one sample, sequenced in a study of T cell changes during pregnancy in multiple sclerosis. Libraries were prepared by immunoSEQ multiplex PCR; TCRdb keeps only in-frame clonotypes and omits some of them. This table has 20,000 to 25,000 clones, 85% appearing once. The source was CD8+ T cells from peripheral blood mononuclear cells, collected in the first trimester of pregnancy. Receptor source: a female donor in good health, enrolled as a control in a pregnancy study.

This chain uses TRBV7-9 with TRBJ2-1; TRBD1 matches 8 bases. J gave up 9 bases and V 7 bases, and 8 bases lay outside the gene matches. Germline V gene sequence: CDR1 SEHNR, CDR2 FQNEAQ (reference sequence). This CDR3 spans 13 amino acids. In DNA, the CDR3 is TGTGCCAGCATCTACTCAGGGGGCCCTGAGCAGTTCTTC. It encodes CASIYSGGPEQFF.

The chain combines TRBV7-3 with TRBJ2-7, with TRBD2 matching 7 bases. The CDR3 spans 15 residues. The germline CDR1 and CDR2 sequences are SGHTA and FQGTGA. V was pared by 6 bases and J by 3 bases, with 11 bases of the junction left unmatched. DNA of the CDR3: TGTGCCAGCAGTCTAACGAGCGGGGACTGCTACGAGCAGTACTTC. As protein: CASSLTSGDCYEQYF.

This chain uses TRBV4-3 with TRBJ2-7, with D tentatively TRBD1 (5 bases). This CDR3 is built from 15 residues. CDR1 is LGHNA, CDR2 YSLEER, per germline. With 0 bases removed from V and 3 bases from J, the gap between germline ends came to 12 bases. The CDR3 nucleotides are TGCGCCAGCAGCCAAGATCAGGGTGCCCACTACGAGCAGTACTTC. Its protein product is CASSQDQGAHYEQYF.

This clone was picked up one time. The chain links TRBV2 to TRBJ1-5, with D maybe TRBD1 (5 bases). The CDR3 is made up of 15 amino acids. V lost 3 bases to trimming and J lost 3 bases, with 12 bases between them. The germline gives CDR1 SNHLY, CDR2 FYNNEI. This chain's CDR3 is CASSELQVNNQPQHF. The CDR3 bases are TGTGCCAGCAGTGAGCTACAGGTCAACAATCAGCCCCAGCATTTT.

The genes are TRBV6-6 and TRBJ2-7; D may be TRBD1 (5 bases). The V end lost 2 bases, the J end lost 1 base, and 12 bases lay between the germline ends. The CDR3 covers 15 residues. Germline V gene data show CDR1 as MNHNY and CDR2 as SVGAGI (reference sequence). CDR3 residues: CASSYPGQGSYEQYF. CDR3 in DNA: TGTGCCAGCAGTTACCCCGGGCAGGGATCCTACGAGCAGTACTTC.

The chain combines TRBV5-6 with TRBJ2-7, with a weak D call TRBD1 (5 bases). Germline V CDR1 and CDR2: SGHDT, YYEEEE. This CDR3 contains 14 residues. Deletions cut 0 bases from V and 0 bases from J, with 7 bases between. The CDR3 DNA sequence: TGTGCCAGCAGCTTGGGACAGTACTCCTACGAGCAGTACTTC. Amino acid sequence: CASSLGQYSYEQYF. The whole variable domain, remainder taken from reference TRBV5-6 and TRBJ2-7, is DAGVTQSPTHLIKTRGQQVTLRCSPKSGHDTVSWYQQALGQGPQFIFQYYEEEERQRGNFPDRFSGHQFPNYSSELNVNALLLGDSALYLCASSLGQYSYEQYFGPGTRLTVT.

The V gene is TRBV19, the J gene TRBJ1-5; D gene uncertain. CDR3 length equals 14 residues. CDR1 and CDR2 (germline): LNHDA, SQIVND (reference sequence). V was shortened by 5 bases and J by 4 bases, with 12 bases between the two germline ends. CDR3 DNA: TGTGCCAGTAGTCAGAAACCGAGGAATCAGCCCCAGCATTTT. Translating it yields CASSQKPRNQPQHF.

The chain joins TRBV28 to TRBJ1-1; D is ambiguous. CDR3 size: 13 residues. The germline V gene has CDR1 MDHEN and CDR2 SYDVKM. V lost 6 bases to trimming and J lost 3 bases, with 11 bases between them. The CDR3 bases are TGTGCCAGCAGACGAGGCAGTTACACTGAAGCTTTCTTT. It yields the protein CASRRGSYTEAFF.

This clone was detected once. This rearrangement joins TRBV19 to TRBJ1-1; 8 bases are a match to TRBD1. Trimming removed 7 bases from V and 4 bases from J; junction bases left unmatched: 14. The CDR3 sequence is 16 residues long. Per germline, CDR1 LNHDA and CDR2 SQIVND (reference sequence). The CDR3 bases are TGTGCCAGTACCCAGACGTACAGGGGGGTAAGCACTGAAGCTTTCTTT. Amino acids: CASTQTYRGVSTEAFF. The complete variable domain, with remaining parts taken from reference TRBV19 and TRBJ1-1, reads DGGITQSPKYLFRKEGQNVTLSCEQNLNHDAMYWYRQDPGQGLRLIYYSQIVNDFQKGDIAEGYSVSREKKESFPLTVTSAQKNPTAFYLCASTQTYRGVSTEAFFGQGTRLTVV.

The CDR3 loop is CASSDKQGYGYTF. In DNA form, the CDR3 reads TGCGCCAGCAGCGACAAACAGGGCTATGGCTACACCTTC. The gene calls are TRBV5-1 and TRBJ1-2; tentative D call: TRBD1 (6 bases). The CDR3 length is 13 residues. V dropped 4 bases and J dropped 4 bases, with 11 bases sitting between them. Germline V gives CDR1 SGHRS, CDR2 YFSETQ.

The chain links TRBV7-3 to TRBJ2-2; 7 bases line up with TRBD2. The V gene's germline CDR1 is SGHTA and CDR2 FQGTGA. Trimming at V came to 0 bases and at J to 6 bases, leaving 13 bases not matched to a gene. CDR3 length: 18 residues. The DNA for the CDR3 is TGTGCCAGCAGCTTAACGGCCACTTTCGGGAGGACGGCCGGGGAGCTGTTTTTT. Its protein product is CASSLTATFGRTAGELFF.

This clone was found many times. V usage is TRBV27 and J usage is TRBJ1-2; D unresolved. Trimming left V 11 bases short and J 3 bases short, with 13 bases between. The germline V gene has CDR1 MNHEY and CDR2 SMNVEV (reference sequence). CDR3 size: 12 residues. The CDR3 DNA reads TGTGCCCGCCGAGAGCTGGACTATGGCTACACCTTC. It is translated as CARRELDYGYTF.

This chain links TRBV29-1 with TRBJ1-1; D may be TRBD1 (5 bases). V lost 8 bases and J lost 1, with 14 bases in between. CDR3 length: 13 residues. Germline V lookup: CDR1 SQVTM, CDR2 ANQGSEA. The chain's CDR3 is CSTDKGGNTEAFF. CDR3 bases: TGCAGCACGGACAAGGGAGGGAACACTGAAGCTTTCTTT.

This clone was counted once. V gene TRBV2 combines with J gene TRBJ1-1; perhaps TRBD1 as D (5 bases). Trimming removed 5 bases at V and 3 bases at J, with 19 bases between. The CDR3 runs to 16 residues. The germline gives CDR1 SNHLY, CDR2 FYNNEI. The CDR3 DNA reads TGTGCCAGCAGTCCGGAGATCATGCGGGGGGACACTGAAGCTTTCTTT. Its translation: CASSPEIMRGDTEAFF. Full variable domain (rest looked up from reference TRBV2 and TRBJ1-1): EPEVTQTPSHQVTQMGQEVILRCVPISNHLYFYWYRQILGQKVEFLVSFYNNEISEKSEIFDDQFSVERPDGSNFTLKIRSTKLEDSAMYFCASSPEIMRGDTEAFFGQGTRLTVV.

In the case of this clone: Within the sample, other DNA sequences also encode this same CDR3. V gene TRBV5-1 combines with J gene TRBJ1-3, with 10 bases lining up with TRBD1. This CDR3 has 15 residues. J gave up 3 bases and V 4 bases, and 4 bases lay outside the gene matches. Per the germline V gene, CDR1 is SGHRS and CDR2 is YFSETQ. The CDR3 DNA is TGCGCCAGCAGCCTCGACAGGGGGCTTGGAAACACCATATATTTT. Translated, it gives CASSLDRGLGNTIYF.

The table lists this clone with a count of one. The gene calls are TRBV5-4 and TRBJ1-5; no reliable D call. Germline V lookup: CDR1 SGHNT, CDR2 YYREEE (reference sequence). Trimming left V 2 bases short and J 6 bases short, with 9 bases between. The CDR3 is 13 residues long. CDR3 DNA sequence: TGTGCCAGCAGCTTCGGTGTCGGTCAGCCCCAGCATTTT. It yields the protein CASSFGVGQPQHF.

This sequence joins TRBV21-1 and TRBJ2-4; the D call TRBD1 from the table was never checked on the DNA. TRBV21-1 is a pseudogene locus. The CDR3 runs to 23 residues. This CDR3 is CASSKERIDRELPRLLAKNIQYF. CDR3 in DNA: TGTGCCAGCAGCAAAGAGAGGATCGACAGGGAACTACCCCGCTTATTAGCCAAAAACATTCAGTACTTC.

This chain joins TRBV6-4 and TRBJ2-3; 7 bases agree with TRBD1. CDR1 and CDR2 (germline): MRHNA, SNTAGT. CDR3 size: 15 residues. V was pared by 2 bases and J by 3 bases, with 5 bases of the junction left unmatched. In nucleotides, the CDR3 is TGTGCCAGCAGTGACACGACAGGGATTACAGATACGCAGTATTTT. It encodes CASSDTTGITDTQYF.

This sequence joins TRBV4-2 and TRBJ2-5; D possibly corresponds to TRBD1 (5 bases). The DNA end favors TRBJ2-7, so the J call may be wrong. Germline V gene lookup returns CDR1 LGHNA and CDR2 YNFKEQ. The CDR3 runs to 15 residues. The CDR3 sequence: CASSQVTGSSYEQYF. CDR3 sequence (DNA): TGTGCCAGCAGCCAAGTCACAGGCAGCTCCTACGAGCAGTACTTC.

The chain carries TRBV6-1 and TRBJ2-1; D gene ambiguous. Trimming removed 2 bases at V and 0 bases at J, with 17 bases between. Germline-derived CDR1 and CDR2 are MNHNS and SASEGT. The CDR3 extends over 18 amino acids. The CDR3 spells CASSETSALESSYNEQFF. Written as DNA, the CDR3 is TGTGCCAGCAGTGAAACATCTGCGTTGGAGAGCTCCTACAATGAGCAGTTCTTC.

This clone was seen a few times. The J gene is TRBJ2-7, the V gene TRBV4-2; TRBD1 aligns across 9 bases. This CDR3 has 17 amino acids. V trimming: 1 base; J trimming: 2 bases; junction bases outside the gene matches: 9. Germline CDR1 LGHNA, CDR2 YNFKEQ. The DNA of the CDR3 is TGTGCCAGCAGCCAAGGCCCCCCGGACAGGGGTACCTACGAGCAGTACTTC. Translating gives CASSQGPPDRGTYEQYF.

The chain joins TRBV5-6 to TRBJ2-3; D not certain. The V end lost 3 bases, the J end lost 4 bases, and 12 bases lay between the germline ends. The CDR3 length is 14 residues. CDR1 and CDR2 (germline): SGHDT, YYEEEE. The DNA for the CDR3 is TGTGCCAGCAGCTCCCCCGCGGTTGCAGATACGCAGTATTTT. It is translated as CASSSPAVADTQYF.

This clone has only a few counts. The genes are TRBV6-5 and TRBJ2-2; D is perhaps TRBD2 (6 bases). The CDR3 spans 15 residues. V dropped 4 bases and J dropped 1 base, with 10 bases sitting between them. Germline V gene lookup returns CDR1 MNHEY and CDR2 SVGAGI. As DNA, the CDR3 is TGTGCCAGCAGTTCCGGGACTCAGAACACCGGGGAGCTGTTTTTT. This codes for CASSSGTQNTGELFF.

The rearrangement uses TRBV2 and TRBJ2-7; tentative D call: TRBD2 (5 bases). The germline V and J ends were trimmed by 11 bases and 1 base, with 9 bases remaining between them. CDR1 is SNHLY, CDR2 FYNNEI, per germline. The CDR3 spans 11 residues. The chain's CDR3 is CAAGDSYEQYF. In DNA, the CDR3 is TGTGCCGCCGGGGATTCCTACGAGCAGTACTTC.

The V call is TRBV7-9, the J call TRBJ2-5; tentative D call: TRBD1 (5 bases). The germline CDR1 and CDR2 sequences are SEHNR and FQNEAQ (reference sequence). Trimming stripped 0 bases from V and 0 bases from J, with 8 bases between. This CDR3 is built from 15 residues. CDR3 coding DNA: TGTGCCAGCAGCTTAGCGCAGGGTTACCAAGAGACCCAGTACTTC. Translated, it gives CASSLAQGYQETQYF.

The rearrangement joins TRBV6-4 to TRBJ1-6; weak D call: TRBD1 (6 bases). Per germline, CDR1 MRHNA and CDR2 SNTAGT. This CDR3 comprises 15 residues. Trimming shortened V by 2 bases and J by 5 bases, and 10 bases separated the two germline ends. CDR3 loop: CASSDARGDNSPLHF. Written as DNA, the CDR3 is TGTGCCAGCAGTGACGCCAGGGGAGATAATTCACCCCTCCACTTT.

V gene TRBV9 combines with J gene TRBJ2-1; 9 positions agree with TRBD2. V lost 0 bases and J lost 5; bases outside the gene matches: 6. This CDR3 is built from 16 residues. Per germline, CDR1 SGDLS and CDR2 YYNGEE. Written as DNA, the CDR3 is TGTGCCAGCAGCGTAGGCGGCGGGAGGGCCCACAATGAGCAGTTCTTC. Its translation: CASSVGGGRAHNEQFF. Variable domain in full (rest from reference TRBV9 and TRBJ2-1): DSGVTQTPKHLITATGQRVTLRCSPRSGDLSVYWYQQSLDQGLQFLIQYYNGEERAKGNILERFSAQQFPDLHSELNLSSLELGDSALYFCASSVGGGRAHNEQFFGPGTRLTVL.